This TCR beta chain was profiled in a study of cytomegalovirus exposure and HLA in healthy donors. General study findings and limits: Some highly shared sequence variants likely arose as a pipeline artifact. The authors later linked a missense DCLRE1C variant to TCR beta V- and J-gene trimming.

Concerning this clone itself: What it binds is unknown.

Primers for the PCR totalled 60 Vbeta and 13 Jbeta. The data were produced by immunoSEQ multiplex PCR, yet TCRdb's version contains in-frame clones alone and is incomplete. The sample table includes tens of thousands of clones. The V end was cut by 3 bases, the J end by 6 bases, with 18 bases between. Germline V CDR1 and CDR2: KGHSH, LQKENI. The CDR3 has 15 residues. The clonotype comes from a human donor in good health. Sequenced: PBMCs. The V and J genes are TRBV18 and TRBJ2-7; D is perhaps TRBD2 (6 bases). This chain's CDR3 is CASSPVGGFGGEQYF. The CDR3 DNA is TGTGCCAGCTCACCTGTCGGGGGTTTTGGGGGCGAGCAGTACTTC.